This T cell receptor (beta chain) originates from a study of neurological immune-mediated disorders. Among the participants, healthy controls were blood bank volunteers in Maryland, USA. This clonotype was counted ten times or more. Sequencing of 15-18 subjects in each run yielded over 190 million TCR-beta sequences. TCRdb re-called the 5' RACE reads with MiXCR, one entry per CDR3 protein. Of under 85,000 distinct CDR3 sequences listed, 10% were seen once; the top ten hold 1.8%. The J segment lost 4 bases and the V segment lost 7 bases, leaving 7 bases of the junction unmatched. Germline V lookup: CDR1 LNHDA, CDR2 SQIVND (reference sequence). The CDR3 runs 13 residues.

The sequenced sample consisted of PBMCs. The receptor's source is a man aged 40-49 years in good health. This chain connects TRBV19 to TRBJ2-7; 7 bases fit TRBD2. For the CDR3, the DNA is TGTGCCAGTACGGCGGGGGAGCCGTACGAGCAGTACTTC. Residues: CASTAGEPYEQYF.